These 11 T cell receptor beta chains originate from one sample sequenced in a study of identical twins. TCRdb processed the 5' RACE reads anew with MiXCR; each CDR3 protein has one entry. Of about 240,000 distinct CDR3 sequences in the sample, 10% to 13% were seen once. Specimen: memory T cells sorted from blood. The receptor set was obtained from a man between 50 and 59 years old in good health.

This chain connects TRBV28 to TRBJ2-5, with TRBD2 matching 16 bases. This CDR3 has 15 residues. From germline, CDR1 is MDHEN and CDR2 SYDVKM. J gave up 7 bases and V 7 bases, and 6 bases lay outside the gene matches. CDR3 loop: CASTGTSGGVGTQYF. CDR3 DNA: TGTGCCAGCACCGGGACTAGCGGGGGGGTTGGGACCCAGTACTTC.

This clonotype was seen a handful of times. This chain links TRBV11-2 with TRBJ2-1; TRBD2 matches 12 bases. Trimming took 5 bases from V and 3 from J; bases not matched to a gene: 5. The CDR3 totals 16 residues. Germline assignment: CDR1 SGHAT and CDR2 FQNNGV. In DNA, the CDR3 is TGTGCCAGCAGCCAGTCTAGCGGGGGGGGCTACAATGAGCAGTTCTTC. Its translation: CASSQSSGGGYNEQFF.

This clonotype appeared a few times. The chain employs TRBV5-1 and TRBJ1-1, with a possible D match to TRBD1 (5 bases). The CDR3 covers 13 residues. CDR1 SGHRS and CDR2 YFSETQ come from the germline V gene. Trimming removed 7 bases from V and 2 bases from J, with 12 bases in between. The CDR3: CASGWDGNTEAFF. As DNA, the CDR3 is TGCGCCAGCGGATGGGACGGTAACACTGAAGCTTTCTTT.

This clonotype was detected only a few times. The V call is TRBV7-9, the J call TRBJ1-2, with D maybe TRBD1 (5 bases). Looked up from germline, CDR1 is SEHNR and CDR2 is FQNEAQ (reference sequence). This CDR3 comprises 15 residues. V lost 5 bases to trimming and J lost 5 bases, with 18 bases between them. The CDR3 nucleotides read TGTGCCAGCAGCCCGTGGGACTTGGCCCGATATGGCTACACCTTC. Its translation is CASSPWDLARYGYTF. Together with reference TRBV7-9 and TRBJ1-2, the CDR3 gives the full variable domain: DTGVSQNPRHKITKRGQNVTFRCDPISEHNRLYWYRQTLGQGPEFLTYFQNEAQLEKSRLLSDRFSAERPKGSFSTLEIQRTEQGDSAMYLCASSPWDLARYGYTFGSGTRLTVV.

The chain employs TRBV11-1 and TRBJ2-7, with 9 bases that match TRBD2. In germline, CDR1 is SGHAT, CDR2 FQDESV (reference sequence). There are 17 residues in the CDR3. Unmatched junction bases numbered 17, after V lost 5 bases and J lost 6 bases. CDR3 region: CASSPAGGAGGLSEQYF. DNA of the CDR3: TGTGCCAGCAGCCCAGCCGGGGGTGCGGGAGGGCTCTCCGAGCAGTACTTC.

This clonotype was seen at least ten times. CDR3 sequence: CATSDPMVQGGELFF. The CDR3 bases are TGTGCCACCAGTGACCCAATGGTGCAGGGCGGGGAGCTGTTTTTT. The chain uses TRBV24-1 and TRBJ2-2, with TRBD1 as a possible D gene (5 bases). This CDR3 comprises 15 residues. Germline-derived CDR1 and CDR2 are KGHDR and SFDVKD. V was shortened by 4 bases and J by 7 bases, with 15 bases between the two germline ends.

J is TRBJ2-2 and V is TRBV3-1; tentative D call: TRBD1 (6 bases). Germline V gene lookup returns CDR1 LGHDT and CDR2 YNNKEL (reference sequence). CDR3 size: 16 residues. Trimming took 2 bases from V and 0 from J, leaving 10 bases between them. CDR3 residues: CASSQKGGSNTGELFF. CDR3 DNA sequence: TGTGCCAGCAGCCAAAAAGGGGGTTCGAACACCGGGGAGCTGTTTTTT.

Of note for this clonotype: A much larger clone is a single base away; this may be a read error. The chain is built from TRBV7-6 and TRBJ1-5, with 9 bases fitting TRBD1. The CDR3 length is 14 residues. Germline assignment: CDR1 SGHVS and CDR2 FNYEAQ. The DNA for the CDR3 is TGTGCCAGAAGCTCCGGGACAGGGCGCCAGCCCCAGCATTTT. Protein: CARSSGTGRQPQHF.

This clonotype has only a few counts. The chain is built from TRBV11-1 and TRBJ2-7; 11 positions agree with TRBD2. J gave up 6 bases and V 2 bases, and 9 bases lay outside the gene matches. This CDR3 is built from 16 residues. Germline CDR1 reads SGHAT; CDR2 reads FQDESV (reference sequence). The DNA of the CDR3 is TGTGCCAGCAGCTTACGTCTAGCGGGGGGTCTGGGCGAGCAGTACTTC. It translates to CASSLRLAGGLGEQYF.

The chain joins TRBV20-1 to TRBJ1-5, with D perhaps matching TRBD1 (6 bases). Trimming stripped 0 bases from V and 3 bases from J, with 15 bases between. CDR1 is DFQATT, CDR2 SNEGSKA, per germline (reference sequence). CDR3 length: 16 amino acids. The CDR3 loop reads CSARDGSTGANQPQHF. CDR3 sequence (DNA): TGCAGTGCTAGAGATGGGTCGACGGGGGCCAATCAGCCCCAGCATTTT.

This clonotype occurred many times. The chain has TRBV5-1 and TRBJ1-6; D gene uncertain. Germline loops: CDR1 SGHRS, CDR2 YFSETQ. V was cut by 0 bases and J by 4 bases, with 11 bases left in between. The CDR3 is made up of 16 amino acids. The CDR3 DNA sequence: TGCGCCAGCAGCTTGGCCGGTGCACCGTATAATTCACCCCTCCACTTT. This codes for CASSLAGAPYNSPLHF.